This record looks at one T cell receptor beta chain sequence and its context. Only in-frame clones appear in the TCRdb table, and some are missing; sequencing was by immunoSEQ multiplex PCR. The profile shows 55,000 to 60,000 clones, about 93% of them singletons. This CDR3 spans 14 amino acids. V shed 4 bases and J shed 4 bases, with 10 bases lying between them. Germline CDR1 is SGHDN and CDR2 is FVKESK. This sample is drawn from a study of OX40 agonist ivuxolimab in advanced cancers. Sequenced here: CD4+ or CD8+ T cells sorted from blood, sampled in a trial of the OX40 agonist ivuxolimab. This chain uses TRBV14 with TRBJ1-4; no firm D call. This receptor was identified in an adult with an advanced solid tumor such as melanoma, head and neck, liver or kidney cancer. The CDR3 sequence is CASSPVLSNEKLFF. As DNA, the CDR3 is TGTGCCAGCAGCCCTGTCTTGAGTAATGAAAAACTGTTTTTT.